Presented here are 30 T cell receptor beta chains from one specimen sequenced in a study of T-cell memory formation after mild COVID-19. TCRdb reprocessed the 5' RACE reads with MiXCR, giving one entry per CDR3 protein. Of approximately 400,000 distinct CDR3 sequences in the sample, 20% to 25% are singletons; the top ten hold about 10%. Sequenced material: PBMCs or a T cell subset sorted from them (not recorded which). The receptors come from an adult woman who had mild COVID-19 (a few samples of this study predate the infection). Cell type and time point are not known.

The chain joins TRBV12-3 or TRBV12-4 to TRBJ1-1; TRBD1 agrees at 12 bases. The CDR3 contains 16 residues. Trimming cost V 4 bases and J 5 bases; bases outside gene matches: 8. CDR3 nucleotides: TGTGCCAGCAGTTCTAGGGGACAGGGGGCCAATACTGAAGCTTTCTTT. Translating it yields CASSSRGQGANTEAFF.

J is TRBJ1-4 and V is TRBV20-1; the D gene is possibly TRBD1 (6 bases). The CDR3 spans 13 residues. Germline assignment: CDR1 DFQATT and CDR2 SNEGSKA (reference sequence). V gave up 0 bases and J gave up 4 bases, with 6 bases separating them. For the CDR3, the DNA is TGCAGTGCTAGAGACAGGGGTAATGAAAAACTGTTTTTT. As protein: CSARDRGNEKLFF.

The V and J genes are TRBV20-1 and TRBJ1-5; a possible D gene is TRBD1 (5 bases). The germline V gene has CDR1 DFQATT and CDR2 SNEGSKA (reference sequence). This CDR3 comprises 14 residues. Trimming took off 6 bases at V and 0 bases at J, with 12 bases between the two ends. CDR3 amino acids: CSAGGDFSNQPQHF. The CDR3 nucleotides read TGCAGTGCCGGGGGGGACTTTAGCAATCAGCCCCAGCATTTT.

The gene calls are TRBV7-2 and TRBJ2-1; D is unresolved. The germline CDR1 and CDR2 sequences are SGHTA and FQGNSA. The CDR3 runs 15 residues. The V end lost 1 base, the J end lost 1 base, and 8 bases lay between the germline ends. The DNA of the CDR3 is TGTGCCAGCAGCTTAGGCCAAATTTCCTACAATGAGCAGTTCTTC. Its translation is CASSLGQISYNEQFF.

This rearrangement joins TRBV6-1 to TRBJ1-5, with 8 nucleotides matching TRBD1. Looked up from germline, CDR1 is MNHNS and CDR2 is SASEGT. V lost 6 bases and J lost 11; bases outside the gene matches: 6. This CDR3 contains 12 residues. The CDR3: CASRTGETAQHF. The DNA for the CDR3 is TGTGCCAGCAGGACAGGGGAAACAGCCCAGCATTTT.

This clonotype has only a few counts. The chain has TRBV6-2 or TRBV6-3 and TRBJ2-1; 7 bases align to TRBD1. CDR1 is MNHEY, CDR2 SVGEGT, per germline. Losses at the gene ends were 2 bases for V and 8 bases for J; bases not matched to a gene: 9. The CDR3 totals 15 residues. The CDR3 sequence: CASSYQLDRRYEQFF. Here the CDR3 DNA reads TGTGCCAGCAGTTACCAACTGGACAGGCGATATGAGCAGTTCTTC.

The V call is TRBV20-1, the J call TRBJ1-2; D call uncertain. Germline CDR1 and CDR2: DFQATT and SNEGSKA (reference sequence). The germline V and J ends were trimmed by 5 bases and 3 bases, with 7 bases remaining between them. The CDR3 totals 11 residues. The CDR3 loop reads CSASIDYGYTF. In nucleotides, the CDR3 is TGCAGTGCTTCAATTGACTATGGCTACACCTTC.

This clonotype has ten or more counts. This chain joins TRBV4-1 and TRBJ2-3; TRBD2 matches at 8 bases. Germline CDR1 is MGHRA and CDR2 is YSYEKL. The CDR3 sequence is 17 residues long. After removal of 0 bases from V and 5 bases from J, the junction contained 10 bases not matched to a gene. CDR3 DNA: TGCGCCAGCAGCCAAGATATGAGCGGGGGCTACGGAGATACGCAGTATTTT. It is translated as CASSQDMSGGYGDTQYF.

This rearrangement joins TRBV6-5 to TRBJ2-5, with TRBD1 matching 9 bases. This CDR3 has 15 amino acids. Germline V gives CDR1 MNHEY, CDR2 SVGAGI. V was pared by 5 bases and J by 3 bases, with 7 bases of the junction left unmatched. For the CDR3, the DNA is TGTGCCAGCAGTGACTGGGGGGACAGGGAAGAGACCCAGTACTTC. Translating it yields CASSDWGDREETQYF.

This chain connects TRBV7-6 to TRBJ2-2; D remains unclear. The CDR3 consists of 14 residues. Germline CDR1 is SGHVS and CDR2 is FNYEAQ. V was trimmed by 5 bases and J by 5 bases, leaving 12 bases between them. The CDR3 DNA is TGTGCCAGCAGCGCCCAGCGTGAGACCGGGGAGCTGTTTTTT. Its translation is CASSAQRETGELFF.

Points on this clonotype: Sequence at one end of the junction differs from germline and may be a read error. J is TRBJ2-7 and V is TRBV15; D uncertain. Germline CDR1 LNHNV, CDR2 YYDKDF (reference sequence). The CDR3 covers 13 residues. CDR3 loop: CDTSRVQNYEQYF. CDR3 coding DNA: TGTGACACCAGCAGAGTACAGAATTACGAGCAGTACTTC. Drawing the rest from reference TRBV15 and TRBJ2-7, the complete variable domain is DAMVIQNPRYQVTQFGKPVTLSCSQTLNHNVMYWYQQKSSQAPKLLFHYYDKDFNNEADTPDNFQSRRPNTSFCFLDIRSPGLGDTAMYLCDTSRVQNYEQYFGPGTRLTVT.

This clonotype was seen a few times. The V call is TRBV11-1, the J call TRBJ2-5; D possibly corresponds to TRBD2 (6 bases). The germline V gene has CDR1 SGHAT and CDR2 FQDESV (reference sequence). The ends were cut back, 6 bases at V and 5 bases at J, with 13 bases in the middle. The CDR3 is 13 residues long. DNA for the CDR3: TGTGCCAGCAGTTACGGGGGTAGGGAGACCCAGTACTTC. The encoded protein is CASSYGGRETQYF.

The rearrangement joins TRBV30 to TRBJ2-2; no clear D. The germline V gene encodes CDR1 GTSNPN and CDR2 SVGIG (reference sequence). Deletions cut 2 bases from V and 3 bases from J, with 4 bases between. CDR3 size: 12 residues. The CDR3 DNA is TGTGCCTGGAGTTCATACACCGGGGAGCTGTTTTTT. Translated, it gives CAWSSYTGELFF.

The V call is TRBV5-1, the J call TRBJ2-5; the match to TRBD2 covers 8 bases. Germline loops: CDR1 SGHRS, CDR2 YFSETQ. Losses at the gene ends were 0 bases for V and 1 base for J; bases not matched to a gene: 5. The CDR3 runs to 16 residues. The CDR3 region has the DNA TGCGCCAGCAGCTTGGGACGGGGGGGCTTCCAAGAGACCCAGTACTTC. Residues: CASSLGRGGFQETQYF.

Only a few counts were recorded for this clonotype. Written as DNA, the CDR3 is TGTGCCAGTGTTCCGGGACAGGGTTACACCGGGGAGCTGTTTTTT. Translation gives CASVPGQGYTGELFF. The rearrangement links TRBV11-1 to TRBJ2-2; 9 bases align to TRBD1. Trimming removed 9 bases from V and 3 bases from J; junction bases left unmatched: 8. The CDR3 runs 15 residues. Germline V gives CDR1 SGHAT, CDR2 FQDESV (reference sequence).

The chain carries TRBV5-6 and TRBJ1-5; the D is unclear. The CDR3 runs to 17 residues. Germline loops: CDR1 SGHDT, CDR2 YYEEEE. V lost 0 bases and J 1 base, leaving 14 bases between the germline ends. The CDR3 DNA reads as TGTGCCAGCAGCTTGGCCAGTGGGGTAGTGAGCAATCAGCCCCAGCATTTT. Translating gives CASSLASGVVSNQPQHF.

V and J are TRBV7-3 and TRBJ2-1; 8 nucleotides align to TRBD2. Germline V gene lookup returns CDR1 SGHTA and CDR2 FQGTGA. V was pared by 5 bases and J by 5 bases, with 11 bases of the junction left unmatched. The CDR3 loop spans 16 amino acids. CDR3 DNA sequence: TGTGCCAGCAGCCTCTTAGCGGGAAGCTCTCACAATGAGCAGTTCTTC. Its translation: CASSLLAGSSHNEQFF.

This clonotype came up many times. This chain joins TRBV6-2 or TRBV6-3 and TRBJ2-1; D is ambiguous. Trimming left V 0 bases short and J 4 bases short, with 4 bases between. Germline CDR1 MNHEY, CDR2 SVGEGT. The CDR3 totals 13 residues. For the CDR3, the DNA is TGTGCCAGCAGTTACTCGACTTACAATGAGCAGTTCTTC. As protein: CASSYSTYNEQFF.

This rearrangement joins TRBV3-1 to TRBJ2-7; D might be TRBD2 (5 bases). V lost 5 bases and J 7 bases, leaving 18 bases between the germline ends. CDR3 length: 14 residues. CDR1 and CDR2 from the germline V gene are LGHDT and YNNKEL (reference sequence). DNA of the CDR3: TGTGCCAGCAGCGCCCTGATGAGGGTTTGGGAGCAGTACTTC. This codes for CASSALMRVWEQYF.

This clonotype has only a few counts. V is TRBV7-8 and J is TRBJ2-1; D is perhaps TRBD2 (5 bases). This CDR3 contains 15 residues. Germline CDR1 is SGHVS and CDR2 is FQNEAQ. The ends were cut back, 0 bases at V and 8 bases at J, with 14 bases in the middle. Here the CDR3 DNA reads TGTGCCAGCAGCTTAGCGGGAGTGGGTCTCTATGAGCAGTTCTTC. Translating it yields CASSLAGVGLYEQFF.

This rearrangement joins TRBV21-1 to TRBJ1-3. TRBV21-1 is designated a pseudogene. The CDR3 is 17 amino acids. The CDR3 DNA is TGTGCCAGCAGCGTGCAGGACGGAACACCCTCTGGAAACACCATATATTTT. Its translation is CASSVQDGTPSGNTIYF.

The sample holds a few counts of this clonotype. The V call is TRBV11-2, the J call TRBJ2-3, with 11 bases lining up with TRBD2. Germline-derived CDR1 and CDR2 are SGHAT and FQNNGV. Trimming took 5 bases from V and 7 from J; bases not matched to a gene: 8. The CDR3 is 15 amino acids. In DNA form, the CDR3 reads TGTGCCAGCAGCGCCCGACTAGCGGGACGCTATACGCAGTATTTT. It specifies CASSARLAGRYTQYF.

This clonotype was seen more than once but under ten times. The gene calls are TRBV6-6 and TRBJ2-2; TRBD1 might be the D (6 bases). The CDR3 has 18 amino acids. In germline, CDR1 is MNHNY, CDR2 SVGAGI (reference sequence). V gave up 2 bases and J gave up 6 bases, with 22 bases separating them. CDR3 sequence reads: CASSYPLPGHGVPGELFF. CDR3 in DNA: TGTGCCAGCAGTTACCCACTTCCGGGACATGGGGTCCCCGGGGAGCTGTTTTTT.

The CDR3 sequence: CASSLDRGPVYGYTF. Here the CDR3 DNA reads TGCGCCAGCAGCTTGGACAGGGGGCCGGTCTATGGCTACACCTTC. The rearrangement joins TRBV5-1 to TRBJ1-2, with 9 bases fitting TRBD1. V was pared by 0 bases and J by 4 bases, with 4 bases of the junction left unmatched. The CDR3 contains 15 residues. Germline V CDR1 and CDR2: SGHRS, YFSETQ. The full variable domain, its missing parts supplied by reference TRBV5-1 and TRBJ1-2, is KAGVTQTPRYLIKTRGQQVTLSCSPISGHRSVSWYQQTPGQGLQFLFEYFSETQRNKGNFPGRFSGRQFSNSRSEMNVSTLELGDSALYLCASSLDRGPVYGYTFGSGTRLTVV.

This clonotype has more than one count but fewer than ten. The chain couples TRBV6-5 to TRBJ1-2; D remains unclear. Looked up from germline, CDR1 is MNHEY and CDR2 is SVGAGI. The ends were cut back, 2 bases at V and 0 bases at J, with 13 bases in the middle. There are 16 residues in the CDR3. The CDR3 DNA sequence: TGTGCCAGCAGTTACGAGTACACAGTTTCTAACTATGGCTACACCTTC. Translating gives CASSYEYTVSNYGYTF.

The V call is TRBV4-3, the J call TRBJ2-4; possibly TRBD2 for D (5 bases). Germline assignment: CDR1 LGHNA and CDR2 YSLEER. This CDR3 spans 16 amino acids. Trimming removed 3 bases at V and 8 bases at J, with 20 bases between. CDR3: CASSQEARPRRDIQYF. CDR3 DNA sequence: TGCGCCAGCAGCCAGGAGGCCCGACCCAGGCGGGACATTCAGTACTTC.

This clonotype was detected only a few times. The rearrangement links TRBV27 to TRBJ1-1; D unclear. Trimming took off 0 bases at V and 3 bases at J, with 11 bases between the two ends. The CDR3 runs to 15 residues. Germline-derived CDR1 and CDR2 are MNHEY and SMNVEV (reference sequence). Here the CDR3 reads CASSLSSNSYTEAFF. The CDR3 nucleotides are TGTGCCAGCAGTTTATCATCGAACAGCTACACTGAAGCTTTCTTT.

This clonotype was counted between two and nine times. This rearrangement joins TRBV4-1 to TRBJ1-4; 10 bases fit TRBD1. Unmatched junction bases numbered 14, after V lost 6 bases and J lost 7 bases. The CDR3 sequence is 17 residues long. Germline V lookup: CDR1 MGHRA, CDR2 YSYEKL. The CDR3 region is CASSGPGTGARIEKLFF. DNA for the CDR3: TGCGCCAGCAGTGGGCCCGGGACAGGGGCCCGGATTGAAAAACTGTTTTTT.

The chain is built from TRBV20-1 and TRBJ1-6; D uncertain. Deletions cut 6 bases from V and 3 bases from J, with 18 bases between. The CDR3 runs to 16 residues. The germline CDR1 and CDR2 sequences are DFQATT and SNEGSKA (reference sequence). The CDR3 DNA reads TGCAGTGCCCCGGGCAATTCAGGCCTCTATAATTCACCCCTCCACTTT. Amino acid sequence: CSAPGNSGLYNSPLHF.

This chain joins TRBV5-4 and TRBJ2-7; tentative D call: TRBD1 (6 bases). Between the trimmed V and J ends, which lost 0 bases and 6 bases, there was a span of 19 bases. CDR3 length: 16 residues. The germline CDR1 and CDR2 sequences are SGHNT and YYREEE (reference sequence). Written as DNA, the CDR3 is TGTGCCAGCAGCTTGGGCCAGAGGACGACAGGATCCGAGCAGTACTTC. It yields the protein CASSLGQRTTGSEQYF.